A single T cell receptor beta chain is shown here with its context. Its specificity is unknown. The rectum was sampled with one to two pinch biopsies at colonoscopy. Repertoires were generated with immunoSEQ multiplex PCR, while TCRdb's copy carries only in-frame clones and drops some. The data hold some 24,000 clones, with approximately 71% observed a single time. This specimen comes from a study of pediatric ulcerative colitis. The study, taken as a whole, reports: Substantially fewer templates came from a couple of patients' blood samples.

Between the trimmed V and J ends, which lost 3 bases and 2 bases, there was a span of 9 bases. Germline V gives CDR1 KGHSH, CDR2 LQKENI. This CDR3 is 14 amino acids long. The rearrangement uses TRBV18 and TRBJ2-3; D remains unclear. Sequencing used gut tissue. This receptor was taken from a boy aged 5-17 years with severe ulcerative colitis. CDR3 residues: CASSPVAPTDTQYF. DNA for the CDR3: TGTGCCAGCTCACCGGTGGCCCCCACAGATACGCAGTATTTT.